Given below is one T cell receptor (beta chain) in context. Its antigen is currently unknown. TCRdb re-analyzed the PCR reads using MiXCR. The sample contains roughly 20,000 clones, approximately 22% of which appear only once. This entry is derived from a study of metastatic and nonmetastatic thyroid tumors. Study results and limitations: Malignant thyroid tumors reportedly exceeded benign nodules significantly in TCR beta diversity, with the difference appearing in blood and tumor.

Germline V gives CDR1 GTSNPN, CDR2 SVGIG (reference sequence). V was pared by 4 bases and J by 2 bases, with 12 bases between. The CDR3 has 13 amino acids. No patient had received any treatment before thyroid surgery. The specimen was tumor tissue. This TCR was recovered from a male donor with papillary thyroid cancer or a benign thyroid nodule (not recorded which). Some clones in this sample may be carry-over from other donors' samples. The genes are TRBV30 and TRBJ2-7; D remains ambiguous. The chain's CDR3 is CAWNGPRAYEQYF. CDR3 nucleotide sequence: TGTGCCTGGAACGGGCCCCGGGCCTACGAGCAGTACTTC.